The 25 T cell receptor beta chains presented below share a single source sample, sequenced in a study of cytomegalovirus exposure and HLA in healthy donors. A multiplex PCR was run with 60 Vbeta primers and 13 Jbeta primers. Method: immunoSEQ multiplex PCR; TCRdb's copy keeps in-frame clones and lacks some. The table lists about 150,000 clones, 80% of them singletons. The material sequenced was PBMCs. These receptors were obtained from a middle-aged woman in good health and CMV-seronegative.

The V and J genes are TRBV6-5 and TRBJ2-7; 8 nucleotides align to TRBD2. The V gene end was trimmed by 7 bases and the J gene end by 0 bases; junction bases not matched to a gene: 8. The CDR3 runs to 15 residues. The germline V gene encodes CDR1 MNHEY and CDR2 SVGAGI. This chain's CDR3 is CASKPPLAGSYEQYF. Written as DNA, the CDR3 is TGTGCCAGCAAGCCCCCCCTAGCGGGCTCCTACGAGCAGTACTTC.

The chain has TRBV11-3 and TRBJ2-2, with a tentative D call TRBD2 (6 bases). The germline V gene encodes CDR1 SGHNT and CDR2 YENEEA. V was trimmed by 3 bases and J by 4 bases, leaving 6 bases between them. The CDR3 totals 13 residues. The chain's CDR3 is CASSLGGTGELFF. In DNA, the CDR3 is TGTGCCAGCAGCTTGGGGGGCACCGGGGAGCTGTTTTTT.

V is TRBV11-3 and J is TRBJ2-5; 8 nucleotides agree with TRBD2. The DNA end is a closer match to TRBJ2-7, so the J assignment may be wrong. Germline V gives CDR1 SGHNT, CDR2 YENEEA. There are 14 residues in the CDR3. DNA of the CDR3: TGTGCCAGCAGCTTAGTAGCGGGGTCCTACGAGCAGTACTTC. Translation gives CASSLVAGSYEQYF.

The chain has TRBV28 and TRBJ2-7; D is possibly TRBD2 (6 bases). This CDR3 region has 14 residues. V lost 6 bases and J 3 bases, leaving 15 bases between the germline ends. Germline V CDR1 and CDR2: MDHEN, SYDVKM. The DNA of the CDR3 is TGTGCCAGCAGCCTCCGGGACTGGCTCTACGAGCAGTACTTC. This translates into CASSLRDWLYEQYF.

The gene calls are TRBV18 and TRBJ2-7; 7 nucleotides line up with TRBD1. This CDR3 contains 16 residues. V gave up 5 bases and J gave up 6 bases; unmatched junction bases: 16. Germline V lookup: CDR1 KGHSH, CDR2 LQKENI. This chain's CDR3 is CASSASAGGGMGEQYF. The CDR3 DNA reads TGTGCCAGCTCAGCGTCTGCAGGGGGTGGTATGGGCGAGCAGTACTTC.

The V call is TRBV5-4, the J call TRBJ2-5; 11 nucleotides line up with TRBD2. The J call is in doubt because the DNA end fits TRBJ2-7 better. The CDR3 runs to 16 residues. Germline CDR1 reads SGHNT; CDR2 reads YYREEE (reference sequence). CDR3 DNA: TGTGCCAGCAGCTATCAACTAGCGGGGGCCAGCTACGAGCAGTACTTC. Its protein product is CASSYQLAGASYEQYF.

CDR3 coding DNA: TGTGCCAGTATAGCGGACAGGGGGTTCCAAGAGACCCAGTACTTC. This encodes CASIADRGFQETQYF. The J gene is TRBJ2-5, the V gene TRBV18; 10 bases are a match to TRBD1. Looked up from germline, CDR1 is KGHSH and CDR2 is LQKENI. The CDR3 has 15 amino acids. J gave up 1 base and V 9 bases, and 8 bases lay outside the gene matches.

The genes are TRBV11-3 and TRBJ2-1; tentative D call: TRBD2 (6 bases). The germline CDR1 and CDR2 sequences are SGHNT and YENEEA. Trimming cost V 6 bases and J 6 bases, with 18 bases left between them. This CDR3 is 15 amino acids long. The CDR3 coding sequence is TGTGCCAGCAGGAGTAGTCCGGGAGTTTCCAATGAGCAGTTCTTC. Its translation is CASRSSPGVSNEQFF.

The chain carries TRBV11-3 and TRBJ2-1, with 7 bases that match TRBD2. This CDR3 is built from 15 residues. Germline V gene lookup returns CDR1 SGHNT and CDR2 YENEEA. J was trimmed by 3 bases and V by 2 bases; bases with no gene match: 4. CDR3 residues: CASSLWSGDYNEQFF. In DNA, the CDR3 is TGTGCCAGCAGCTTATGGAGCGGGGACTACAATGAGCAGTTCTTC.

This clone was seen more than once but under ten times. The chain employs TRBV9 and TRBJ2-3; D remains ambiguous. The V gene's germline CDR1 is SGDLS and CDR2 YYNGEE. Trimming shortened V by 4 bases and J by 3 bases, and 12 bases separated the two germline ends. The CDR3 contains 14 residues. CDR3 in amino acids: CASSPTVRTDTQYF. The DNA of the CDR3 is TGTGCCAGCAGCCCAACGGTAAGAACAGATACGCAGTATTTT. The whole variable domain, filled in from reference TRBV9 and TRBJ2-3, reads DSGVTQTPKHLITATGQRVTLRCSPRSGDLSVYWYQQSLDQGLQFLIQYYNGEERAKGNILERFSAQQFPDLHSELNLSSLELGDSALYFCASSPTVRTDTQYFGPGTRLTVL.

This clone was seen only a few times. The gene calls are TRBV27 and TRBJ2-7; 7 nucleotides match TRBD1. The CDR3 sequence is 13 residues long. CDR1 and CDR2 from the germline V gene are MNHEY and SMNVEV (reference sequence). J gave up 2 bases and V 4 bases, and 2 bases lay outside the gene matches. The CDR3 DNA sequence: TGTGCCAGCAGTTGGGACAGCACCTACGAGCAGTACTTC. Encoded protein: CASSWDSTYEQYF.

The chain is built from TRBV19 and TRBJ2-3; 8 nucleotides line up with TRBD2. J lost 2 bases, V lost 8 bases, and 9 bases had no gene match. This CDR3 comprises 15 residues. The germline gives CDR1 LNHDA, CDR2 SQIVND (reference sequence). The CDR3 loop is CASSVEAGVTDTQYF. In nucleotides, the CDR3 is TGTGCCAGTTCCGTAGAAGCGGGAGTCACAGATACGCAGTATTTT.

V gene TRBV12-5 combines with J gene TRBJ2-7, with D possibly being TRBD2 (6 bases). With 3 bases removed from V and 9 bases from J, the gap between germline ends came to 18 bases. This CDR3 comprises 14 residues. CDR1 LGHNT and CDR2 FRNRAP come from the germline V gene. The CDR3 here is CASGFDNFGGWQYF. The CDR3, as DNA: TGTGCTAGTGGTTTCGACAATTTCGGGGGATGGCAGTACTTC.

The chain combines TRBV9 with TRBJ2-5; D might be TRBD1 (5 bases). In germline, CDR1 is SGDLS, CDR2 YYNGEE. V was clipped by 4 bases and J by 10 bases, with 23 bases between them. The CDR3 is 15 residues long. As DNA, the CDR3 is TGTGCCAGCAGCCCGAAGGGGCAGCCGCCAAAGGACCAGTACTTC. Translation: CASSPKGQPPKDQYF.

V gene TRBV5-6 combines with J gene TRBJ2-7; no clear D gene. The CDR3 consists of 13 residues. Trimming left V 1 base short and J 2 bases short, with 7 bases between. Germline values: CDR1 SGHDT, CDR2 YYEEEE. This CDR3 reads CASSLTSTYEQYF. The CDR3 DNA reads as TGTGCCAGCAGCTTGACATCAACCTACGAGCAGTACTTC.

The genes are TRBV5-1 and TRBJ1-1; TRBD1 is a possible D gene (6 bases). The V and J ends lost 0 bases and 4 bases respectively, with 13 bases between them. Germline-derived CDR1 and CDR2 are SGHRS and YFSETQ. This CDR3 has 15 residues. The CDR3 coding sequence is TGCGCCAGCAGCTTGGCCGCAGGGGTTGGCACTGAAGCTTTCTTT. Amino acid sequence: CASSLAAGVGTEAFF.

The rearrangement joins TRBV9 to TRBJ2-5; D is possibly TRBD2 (6 bases). V was shortened by 3 bases and J by 5 bases, with 17 bases between the two germline ends. The V gene's germline CDR1 is SGDLS and CDR2 YYNGEE. This CDR3 has 15 amino acids. This CDR3 reads CASSESGLPAETQYF. CDR3 DNA sequence: TGTGCCAGCAGCGAGTCGGGACTCCCCGCCGAGACCCAGTACTTC.

This clone was counted once. V and J are TRBV5-4 and TRBJ2-7; a weak D match, TRBD2 (5 bases). The CDR3 sequence is 14 residues long. Between the trimmed V and J ends, which lost 0 bases and 3 bases, there was a span of 10 bases. The germline gives CDR1 SGHNT, CDR2 YYREEE (reference sequence). CDR3 nucleotide sequence: TGTGCCAGCAGCTTGGCGGCGAGGGTCTACGAGCAGTACTTC. It encodes CASSLAARVYEQYF.

The chain has TRBV7-9 and TRBJ2-5; TRBD1 matches 8 bases. From germline, CDR1 is SEHNR and CDR2 FQNEAQ (reference sequence). This CDR3 has 14 residues. V lost 5 bases, J lost 4 bases, and 6 bases stayed unmatched. CDR3 loop: CASSLTGVGETQYF. In nucleotides, the CDR3 is TGTGCCAGCAGCCTGACAGGGGTAGGAGAGACCCAGTACTTC.

The chain recombines TRBV7-3 with TRBJ2-1; D is perhaps TRBD1 (5 bases). With 8 bases removed from V and 6 bases from J, the gap between germline ends came to 17 bases. CDR1 SGHTA and CDR2 FQGTGA come from the germline V gene. This CDR3 has 14 amino acids. CDR3 region: CASSPAGMANEQFF. CDR3 nucleotides: TGTGCCAGCTCTCCCGCAGGGATGGCCAATGAGCAGTTCTTC.

This clone was counted a single time. The chain uses TRBV28 and TRBJ2-7; the D gene is possibly TRBD1 (6 bases). The CDR3 runs to 13 residues. V lost 8 bases and J lost 0, with 11 bases in between. Looked up from germline, CDR1 is MDHEN and CDR2 is SYDVKM. CDR3 residues: CASVDRTSYEQYF. CDR3 coding DNA: TGTGCCAGCGTCGACAGGACCTCCTACGAGCAGTACTTC.

The chain uses TRBV21-1 and TRBJ1-6; the DNA was not used to check the table's D call, TRBD1. TRBV21-1 corresponds to a pseudogene. The CDR3 has 15 amino acids. The CDR3 here is CAKTQGWLYNSPLHF. The CDR3 DNA sequence: TGTGCTAAGACTCAGGGATGGCTTTATAATTCACCCCTCCACTTT.

This chain joins TRBV6-5 and TRBJ2-7; D gene uncertain. The germline CDR1 and CDR2 sequences are MNHEY and SVGAGI. Between the trimmed V and J ends, which lost 6 bases and 3 bases, there was a span of 12 bases. The CDR3 is 13 amino acids. As DNA, the CDR3 is TGTGCCAGCAGCTACGGGCACAGCTACGAGCAGTACTTC. It codes for CASSYGHSYEQYF.

The chain combines TRBV4-3 with TRBJ2-1; 11 nucleotides line up with TRBD1. Germline CDR1 LGHNA, CDR2 YSLEER. V shed 5 bases and J 6 bases; nucleotides not matched to a gene: 0. This CDR3 is 13 amino acids long. The CDR3 DNA reads as TGCGCCAGCAGCGGGACAGGGGGCAATGAGCAGTTCTTC. Its translation is CASSGTGGNEQFF.

The chain couples TRBV19 to TRBJ2-1, with 7 bases aligning to TRBD2. Germline lookup yields CDR1 LNHDA and CDR2 SQIVND (reference sequence). V gave up 9 bases and J gave up 7 bases; unmatched junction bases: 12. The CDR3 totals 14 residues. CDR3 sequence reads: CASSIGEGANEQFF. Written as DNA, the CDR3 is TGTGCCAGCTCAATCGGGGAGGGCGCAAATGAGCAGTTCTTC.